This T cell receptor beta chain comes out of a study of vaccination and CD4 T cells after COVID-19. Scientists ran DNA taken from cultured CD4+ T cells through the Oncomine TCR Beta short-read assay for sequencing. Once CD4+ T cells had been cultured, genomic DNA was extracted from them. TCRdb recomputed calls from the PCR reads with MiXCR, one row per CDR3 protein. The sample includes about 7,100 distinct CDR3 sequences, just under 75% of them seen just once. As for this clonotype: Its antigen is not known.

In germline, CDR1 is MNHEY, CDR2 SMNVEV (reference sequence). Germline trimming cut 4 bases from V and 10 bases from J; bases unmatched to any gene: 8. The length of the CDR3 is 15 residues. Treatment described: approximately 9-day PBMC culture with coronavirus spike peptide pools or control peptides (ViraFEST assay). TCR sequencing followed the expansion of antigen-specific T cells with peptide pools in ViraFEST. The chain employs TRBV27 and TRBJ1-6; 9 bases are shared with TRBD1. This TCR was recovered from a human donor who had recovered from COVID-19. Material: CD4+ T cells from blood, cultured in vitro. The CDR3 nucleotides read TGTGCCAGCAGTTCGGGACAGGGAATAGGATCACCCCTCCACTTT. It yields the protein CASSSGQGIGSPLHF.